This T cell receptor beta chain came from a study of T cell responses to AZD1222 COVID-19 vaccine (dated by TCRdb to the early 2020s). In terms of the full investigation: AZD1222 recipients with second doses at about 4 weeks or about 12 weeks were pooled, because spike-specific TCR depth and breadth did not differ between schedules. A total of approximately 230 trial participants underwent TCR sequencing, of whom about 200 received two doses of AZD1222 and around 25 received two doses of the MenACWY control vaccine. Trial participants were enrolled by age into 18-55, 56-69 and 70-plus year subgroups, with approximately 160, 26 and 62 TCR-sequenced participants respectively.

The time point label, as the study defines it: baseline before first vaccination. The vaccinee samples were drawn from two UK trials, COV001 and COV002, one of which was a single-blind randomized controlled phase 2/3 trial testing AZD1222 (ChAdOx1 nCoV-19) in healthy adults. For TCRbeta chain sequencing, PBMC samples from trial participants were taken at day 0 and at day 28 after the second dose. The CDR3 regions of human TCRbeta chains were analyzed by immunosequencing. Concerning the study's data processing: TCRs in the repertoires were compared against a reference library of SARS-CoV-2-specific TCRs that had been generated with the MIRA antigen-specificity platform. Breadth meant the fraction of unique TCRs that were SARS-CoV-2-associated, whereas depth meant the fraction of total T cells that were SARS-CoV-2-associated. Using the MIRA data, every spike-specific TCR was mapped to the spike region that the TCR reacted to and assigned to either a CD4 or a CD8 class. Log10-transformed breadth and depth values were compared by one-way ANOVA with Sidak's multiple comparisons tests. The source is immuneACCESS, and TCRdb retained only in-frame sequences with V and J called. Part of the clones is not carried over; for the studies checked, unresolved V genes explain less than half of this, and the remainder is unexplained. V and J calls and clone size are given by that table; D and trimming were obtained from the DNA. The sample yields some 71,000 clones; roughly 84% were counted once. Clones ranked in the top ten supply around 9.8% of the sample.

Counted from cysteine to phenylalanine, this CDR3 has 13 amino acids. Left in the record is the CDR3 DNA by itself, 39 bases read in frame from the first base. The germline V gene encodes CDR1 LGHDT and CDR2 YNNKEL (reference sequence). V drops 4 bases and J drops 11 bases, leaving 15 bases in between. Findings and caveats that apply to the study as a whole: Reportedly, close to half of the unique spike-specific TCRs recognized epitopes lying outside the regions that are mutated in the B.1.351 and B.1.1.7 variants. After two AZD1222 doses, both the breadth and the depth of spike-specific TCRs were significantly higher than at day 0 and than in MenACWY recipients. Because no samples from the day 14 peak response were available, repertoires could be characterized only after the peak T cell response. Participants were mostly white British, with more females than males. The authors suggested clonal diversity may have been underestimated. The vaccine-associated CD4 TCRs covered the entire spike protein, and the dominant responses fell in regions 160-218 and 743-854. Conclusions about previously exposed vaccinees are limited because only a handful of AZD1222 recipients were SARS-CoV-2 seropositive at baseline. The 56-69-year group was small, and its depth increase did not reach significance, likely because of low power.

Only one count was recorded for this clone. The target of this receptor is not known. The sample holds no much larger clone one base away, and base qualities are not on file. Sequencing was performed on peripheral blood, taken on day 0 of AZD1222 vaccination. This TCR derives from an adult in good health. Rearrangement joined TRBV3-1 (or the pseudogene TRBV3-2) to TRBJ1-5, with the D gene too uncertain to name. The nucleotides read TGTGCCAGCAGCCTCCAATCTGGGGTAGCCCAGCATTTT. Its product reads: CASSLQSGVAQHF.